Listed below are T cell receptor beta chains from one sample, sequenced in a study of cytomegalovirus exposure and HLA in healthy donors. Profiling relied on immunoSEQ multiplex PCR, and the TCRdb table lists in-frame clones only, not all of them. The repertoire includes 100,000 to 150,000 clones, around 78% of them detected once, and around 4% sits in the top ten. The source material was PBMCs. The receptors were gathered from a man in his forties in good health and CMV-seronegative. Each CDR3 is given with its conserved first and last residue. Each record gives: V gene, J gene, clone size, CDR3 length, D gene, CDR3 DNA, CDR3 protein. A D gene is named only where the DNA matches it firmly. Not every row has a clone size; where given, it reads once, few, many or a size class.

TRBV6-1	TRBJ1-4	.	14	.	TGTGCCAGCACCTCTCGGTACCCAAATGAAAAACTGTTTTTT	CASTSRYPNEKLFF
TRBV5-1	TRBJ2-5	.	14	.	TGCGCCAGCAGCTTGGAAGGCAGGGCGGAGACCCAGTACTTC	CASSLEGRAETQYF
TRBV9	TRBJ1-2	.	15	.	TGTGCCAGCAGCGTAGTTTCCGAACCGGGCTATGGCTACACCTTC	CASSVVSEPGYGYTF
TRBV9	TRBJ2-5	.	14	TRBD2	TGTGCCAGCAGCCCGGGGGGGGGAAAAGAGACCCAGTACTTC	CASSPGGGKETQYF
TRBV2	TRBJ1-6	.	15	TRBD1	TGTGCCAGCAGTCGGGACAGAGTGTCTAATTCACCCCTCCACTTT	CASSRDRVSNSPLHF
TRBV7-2	TRBJ2-7	.	15	TRBD2	TGTGCCAGCAGCTTAAAAGCGGGGGAAACCTACGAGCAGTACTTC	CASSLKAGETYEQYF
TRBV7-3	TRBJ1-6	few	12	.	TGTGCCAGCAGCTCGGGGAAGTCACCCCTCCACTTT	CASSSGKSPLHF
TRBV7-9	TRBJ1-5	.	16	.	TGTGCCAGCAGCGACGAGACTTTATGGCCCAATCAGCCCCAGCATTTT	CASSDETLWPNQPQHF
TRBV9	TRBJ2-5	.	19	TRBD1	TGTGCCAGCAGCTTCAGGACAGGGGGGTCCCCGGGTGGGTCTGAGACCCAGTACTTC	CASSFRTGGSPGGSETQYF
TRBV6-5	TRBJ1-5	once	14	.	TGTGCCAGCAGTGGGGCTCCCCCCGGGCAGCCCCAGCATTTT	CASSGAPPGQPQHF
TRBV1	TRBJ2-2	.	14	.	TGCACCAGCAGCCAGGACTTCAACACCGGGGAGCTGTTTTTT	CTSSQDFNTGELFF
TRBV7-8	TRBJ2-7	.	14	.	TGTGCCAGCAGCACCCGGACAGAAACCTACGAGCAGTACTTC	CASSTRTETYEQYF
TRBV28	TRBJ2-2	.	14	TRBD1	TGTGCCATCCTCGACAGGGGGAACACCGGGGAGCTGTTTTTT	CAILDRGNTGELFF
TRBV20-1	TRBJ2-7	.	11	.	TGCAGTGCTAGAGCGGGTGGCGAGCAGTACTTC	CSARAGGEQYF
TRBV7-3	TRBJ2-5	.	13	.	TGTGCCAGCGGAGGAGGGGTCGGGGAGACCCAGTACTTC	CASGGGVGETQYF
TRBV5-1	TRBJ2-1	.	15	TRBD2	TGCGCCAGCAGCATAGCGGGGAGCGCCTACAATGAGCAGTTCTTC	CASSIAGSAYNEQFF
TRBV7-8	TRBJ2-2	.	13	.	TGTGCCAGCAGTTCATCAGGGGCCGGGGAGCTGTTTTTT	CASSSSGAGELFF
TRBV2	TRBJ2-7	.	14	TRBD1	TGTGCCAGCAGAAGCGCACAGGGGGCACACGAGCAGTACTTC	CASRSAQGAHEQYF
TRBV7-6	TRBJ1-5	.	15	.	TGTGCCAGCAGCTTTACAACGGGCGGGCATCAGCCCCAGCATTTT	CASSFTTGGHQPQHF
TRBV13	TRBJ1-2	.	15	TRBD1	TGTGCCAGCAGCATCGAAGACAGGGGACGGGATGGCTACACCTTC	CASSIEDRGRDGYTF
TRBV11-1	TRBJ2-4	.	16	.	TGTGCCAGCAGCTTAGACGGGGGATCGGCCAAAAACATTCAGTACTTC	CASSLDGGSAKNIQYF
TRBV7-8	TRBJ1-6	.	14	.	TGTGCCAGCAGCAGCGACCGGGGATACTCACCCCTCCACTTT	CASSSDRGYSPLHF
TRBV11-3	TRBJ2-1	.	15	TRBD1	TGTGCCAGCAGCTCGGGACAGGGGGTCCAGTATGAGCAGTTCTTC	CASSSGQGVQYEQFF
TRBV5-1	TRBJ1-2	.	15	.	TGCGCCAGCAGCTTCGAAGGGACATCTGGTTCCGGCTACACCTTC	CASSFEGTSGSGYTF
TRBV6-6	TRBJ2-7	.	15	TRBD1	TGTGCCAGCAGTCCCGGGACAGGGTTGGCTCTCGAGCAGTACTTC	CASSPGTGLALEQYF
TRBV10-3	TRBJ1-4	.	16	.	TGTGCCATCAGGCAGGTAATACAGGGCTGTATAGTAAAACTGTTTTTT	CAIRQVIQGCIVKLFF
TRBV27	TRBJ2-7	.	15	.	TGTGCCAGCGCCTACCTGAGACAGCACTCCTACGAGCAGTACTTC	CASAYLRQHSYEQYF
TRBV4-2	TRBJ1-5	.	16	.	TGTGCCAGCAGCCAAGATCTGGAACAGGTCAATCAGCCCCAGCATTTT	CASSQDLEQVNQPQHF
TRBV12-5	TRBJ1-2	few	14	TRBD1	TGTGCTAGTGCCTCTTCCGGGACAGGGGAAGGCTACACCTTC	CASASSGTGEGYTF
TRBV7-9	TRBJ2-3	once	17	.	TGTGCCAGCAGCCTTCGACAGGTCCCGTTAGGCACAGATACGCAGTATTTT	CASSLRQVPLGTDTQYF
TRBV7-2	TRBJ2-2	few	17	.	TGTGCCAGCAGCTCTCGAATAGGGGGTGAAGGCACCGGGGAGCTGTTTTTT	CASSSRIGGEGTGELFF
TRBV9	TRBJ1-1	.	14	.	TGTGCCAGCAGCGCGGACAAAGTTTACACTGAAGCTTTCTTT	CASSADKVYTEAFF
TRBV19	TRBJ1-3	.	15	.	TGTGCCAGTAGTATCAGGTACAGCCTGGGAAACACCATATATTTT	CASSIRYSLGNTIYF
TRBV19	TRBJ2-1	.	13	.	TGTGCCAGTAGTATCCAGGGCAGGGATGAGCAGTTCTTC	CASSIQGRDEQFF
TRBV15	TRBJ1-6	few	15	TRBD1	TGTGCCACCAGCAGCAACACAGGGGCTAATTCACCCCTCCACTTT	CATSSNTGANSPLHF
TRBV4-2	TRBJ1-2	.	16	.	TGTGCCAGCAGCCAAGAAGGAAGAAGAGGTCTCTATGGCTACACCTTC	CASSQEGRRGLYGYTF
TRBV29-1	TRBJ1-1	.	12	TRBD1	TGCAGCGGGGGGGACAGGGCCACTGAAGCTTTCTTT	CSGGDRATEAFF
TRBV7-9	TRBJ1-6	.	15	TRBD1	TGTGCCAGCAGCTTTACAGGGGACAAAAATTCACCCCTCCACTTT	CASSFTGDKNSPLHF
TRBV4-1	TRBJ2-7	few	15	.	TGCGCCAGCAGCCAAGGCTCGTGGGGCGAATACGAGCAGTACTTC	CASSQGSWGEYEQYF
TRBV4-3	TRBJ1-1	.	16	.	TGCGCCAGCAGCCAAGTCTATGGGGGGGGCGAAACTGAAGCTTTCTTT	CASSQVYGGGETEAFF
TRBV18	TRBJ1-1	.	15	TRBD1	TGTGCCAGCTCACCCAAACAGGGGTGGGGCACTGAAGCTTTCTTT	CASSPKQGWGTEAFF
TRBV29-1	TRBJ2-3	.	13	TRBD2	TGCAGCGTTGCGGGGGGAAGCACAGATACGCAGTATTTT	CSVAGGSTDTQYF
TRBV14	TRBJ2-3	.	15	.	TGTGCCAGCAGCCAAGAAAGAGGGGCTGGAGGGTTACGGTATTTT	CASSQERGAGGLRYF
TRBV5-8	TRBJ1-2	.	14	.	TGTGCCAGCAGCTTGGATGAGGGGGTGGATGGCTACACCTTC	CASSLDEGVDGYTF
TRBV4-1	TRBJ2-2	.	17	TRBD1	TGCGCCAGCAGCCAAGATAAGGGGACAGGGATTACCGGGGAGCTGTTTTTT	CASSQDKGTGITGELFF
TRBV18	TRBJ2-3	.	14	TRBD2	TGTGCCAGCTCACCACCGCCTAGCGGGGGACGCGCATATTTT	CASSPPPSGGRAYF
TRBV11-3	TRBJ1-2	.	16	TRBD1	TGTGCCAGCAGCTTAGGAACAGGGGGCGCGGACTATGGCTACACCTTC	CASSLGTGGADYGYTF
TRBV5-4	TRBJ1-6	.	14	.	TGTGCCAGCAGCTTGAGCCTTTATAATTCACCCCTCCACTTT	CASSLSLYNSPLHF
TRBV29-1	TRBJ2-5	.	15	TRBD2	TGCAGCGTTGAAGATCTGCGGGGGGGCGTGGAGACCCAGTACTTC	CSVEDLRGGVETQYF
TRBV27	TRBJ2-5	once	16	TRBD2	TGTGCCAGCAGCCCGATTGGCGGGGGGGCTCTAGAGACCCAGTACTTC	CASSPIGGGALETQYF
TRBV5-5	TRBJ1-6	.	15	.	TGTGCCAGCACTTTCTCTCCCGGGACAAATTCACCCCTCCACTTT	CASTFSPGTNSPLHF
TRBV5-1	TRBJ2-7	.	15	.	TGCGCCAGCAGCACAACTTCGGACAGTTACTACGAGCAGTACTTC	CASSTTSDSYYEQYF
TRBV7-2	TRBJ1-5	.	12	.	TGTGCCAGCAGCTTCTTAGATCAGCCCCAGCATTTT	CASSFLDQPQHF
TRBV6-1	TRBJ1-2	.	11	.	TGTGCCAGCAGTTTTTCAGGGAGCGGGACCTTC	CASSFSGSGTF
TRBV4-2	TRBJ1-6	few	16	.	TGTGCCAGCAGCCAAGATTACCAGGGATATAATTCACCCCTCCACTTT	CASSQDYQGYNSPLHF
TRBV21-1	TRBJ2-3	.	16	.	TGTGCCAGCAGCAAAGAGGCAGGGGAAAGCACAGATACGCAGTATTTT	CASSKEAGESTDTQYF
TRBV30	TRBJ1-5	once	13	.	TGTGCCTGGTCGGGGGTTTCCGATCAGCCCCAGCATTTT	CAWSGVSDQPQHF